Described below is a single TCR beta chain sequence and its context. The data derive from a study of blood T cells in healthy people across ages. The authors ran a second PCR of roughly 6 to 12 cycles using a sample-barcoded 5' primer and a J-beta primer mix. TCRdb re-analysed the 5' RACE reads in MiXCR, keeping a single row per CDR3 protein. The sample lists 1 million or so distinct CDR3 sequences, 45% occurring once. Donor samples were obtained from healthy Caucasian individuals from Russia, aged 6 to 90. No fewer than 7 million PBMCs went into each sample. With V trimmed by 5 bases and J by 0 bases, 7 bases remained unmatched. CDR1 is SEHNR, CDR2 FQNEAQ, per germline (reference sequence). This CDR3 has 15 residues.

The V call is TRBV7-9, the J call TRBJ2-7, with 7 bases lining up with TRBD2. This clonotype was sampled from a woman aged 55-69 years in good health. Specimen: blood. CDR3 DNA: TGTGCCAGCAGCCCCGGGACTACTCCCTCCTACGAGCAGTACTTC. Translation: CASSPGTTPSYEQYF.